This T cell receptor (beta chain) emerged from a study of blood T cell repertoires in COVID-19. On the study more broadly: The samples span acute and convalescent COVID-19 from the United States, Italy and Spain.

Authors' methods: Nucleated cell counts were estimated from reference gene primer amplification. The protocol was immunoSEQ multiplex PCR, while the TCRdb copy is restricted to in-frame clones and leaves out a portion. V and J calls and clone size come straight from that table; D and trimming were deduced from the DNA. The sample yields 150,000 to 200,000 clones, around four fifths seen once. The CDR3 sequence is 16 residues long. The germline V gene encodes CDR1 SGDLS and CDR2 YYNGEE. V was clipped by 4 bases and J by 0 bases, with 14 bases between them. Sample: PBMCs or T cells enriched from blood (not recorded which). The chain combines TRBV9 with TRBJ1-3, with D possibly TRBD1 on 6 matching bases. This TCR was recovered from a woman aged 50 to 60 who had recovered from COVID-19. The CDR3 region has the DNA TGTGCCAGCAGCCCCAGGGGAGACAGCTCTGGAAACACCATATATTTT. Its translation is CASSPRGDSSGNTIYF.